Here is one T cell receptor (beta chain) with its context. The sample comes from a study of blood T cells in healthy people across ages. A second PCR, run for about 7 to 11 cycles, used a sample-barcoded 5' primer plus a J-beta primer mix. MiXCR, run by TCRdb on the 5' RACE reads, gives a single entry per CDR3 protein. The sample lists hundreds of thousands of distinct CDR3 sequences, about three fifths occurring once. V was cut by 8 bases and J by 5 bases, with 21 bases left in between. This CDR3 has 15 residues. CDR1 and CDR2 (germline): SNHLY, FYNNEI. Sample: blood. The source of this sequence is a man aged 25 to 45 in good health. The V and J genes are TRBV2 and TRBJ2-5, with D unclear. The CDR3 DNA reads as TGTGCCAGCCTATCAGGACCGTCTGCGGTTGAGACCCAGTACTTC. Its translation is CASLSGPSAVETQYF.